The 12 T cell receptor beta chains below all came from one sample that was sequenced in a study of T cells after yellow fever vaccination. TCRdb analysed the 5' RACE reads with MiXCR anew, one entry per CDR3 protein. The table records under 550,000 distinct CDR3 sequences, around a fifth of them present only once. The starting material was PBMCs, obtained roughly 20 days after the first yellow fever vaccination. Source of these receptors: a man aged 18 to 29 who received the YFV17D yellow fever vaccine.

This clonotype turned up a few times. The chain couples TRBV4-1 to TRBJ2-7; 7 bases align to TRBD1. Germline trimming cut 0 bases from V and 3 bases from J; bases unmatched to any gene: 5. The germline CDR1 and CDR2 sequences are MGHRA and YSYEKL. The CDR3 is 15 amino acids. CDR3 DNA: TGCGCCAGCAGCCAAGACCGGGACAGCTTCTACGAGCAGTACTTC. Protein product: CASSQDRDSFYEQYF.

J is TRBJ2-5 and V is TRBV6-5, with D possibly TRBD2 on 5 matching bases. Looked up from germline, CDR1 is MNHEY and CDR2 is SVGAGI. V shed 5 bases and J shed 5 bases, with 15 bases lying between them. The CDR3 spans 14 residues. The CDR3 DNA follows: TGTGCCAGCAGTCACCGACTGGGGAGTGAGACCCAGTACTTC. Its protein product is CASSHRLGSETQYF.

This clonotype was seen ten or more times. One junction end does not reproduce the germline sequence, and a read error may be involved. V and J are TRBV5-5 and TRBJ2-6; D not resolved. The germline V gene has CDR1 SGHKS and CDR2 YYEKEE (reference sequence). This CDR3 is built from 14 residues. The CDR3 sequence is CASTLLSGANVLTF. CDR3 sequence (DNA): TGTGCCAGCACCTTGCTCTCGGGGGCCAACGTCCTGACTTTC.

The chain couples TRBV5-1 to TRBJ2-4; TRBD2 might be the D (6 bases). This CDR3 region has 16 residues. Trimming cost V 0 bases and J 2 bases, with 12 bases left between them. Germline V gives CDR1 SGHRS, CDR2 YFSETQ. The CDR3 region has the DNA TGCGCCAGCAGCTTGGGTTTACGGGGGACCAAAAACATTCAGTACTTC. It codes for CASSLGLRGTKNIQYF.

The sample holds many counts of this clonotype. The rearrangement uses TRBV6-1 and TRBJ2-2, with D perhaps matching TRBD2 (7 bases). The CDR3 spans 13 residues. The germline V gene has CDR1 MNHNS and CDR2 SASEGT. Trimming removed 7 bases from V and 7 bases from J, with 13 bases in between. The CDR3 DNA reads as TGTGCCAGCACTGGGGGGGCAAACGGGGAGCTGTTTTTT. Protein sequence: CASTGGANGELFF.

The chain is built from TRBV3-1 and TRBJ2-1; a possible D gene is TRBD2 (7 bases). This CDR3 has 17 residues. Germline assignment: CDR1 LGHDT and CDR2 YNNKEL (reference sequence). Trimming stripped 2 bases from V and 5 bases from J, with 19 bases between. The CDR3 bases are TGTGCCAGCAGCCAAACAAGGGGGGGGACCTCAAACAATGAGCAGTTCTTC. Protein sequence: CASSQTRGGTSNNEQFF.

The V gene is TRBV6-5, the J gene TRBJ2-3; weak D call: TRBD2 (5 bases). CDR3 length: 16 amino acids. Per germline, CDR1 MNHEY and CDR2 SVGAGI. V lost 0 bases and J 4 bases, leaving 14 bases between the germline ends. As DNA, the CDR3 is TGTGCCAGCAGTTACTCGCTAGCCTCTCAGGCAGATACGCAGTATTTT. Translated, it gives CASSYSLASQADTQYF.

The gene calls are TRBV27 and TRBJ1-4; perhaps TRBD1 as D (5 bases). This CDR3 has 15 amino acids. CDR1 is MNHEY, CDR2 SMNVEV, per germline (reference sequence). Trimming took off 3 bases at V and 0 bases at J, with 8 bases between the two ends. The CDR3 sequence is CASSLGVATNEKLFF. DNA for the CDR3: TGTGCCAGCAGTTTGGGGGTTGCAACTAATGAAAAACTGTTTTTT. Full variable domain (missing parts from reference TRBV27 and TRBJ1-4): EAQVTQNPRYLITVTGKKLTVTCSQNMNHEYMSWYRQDPGLGLRQIYYSMNVEVTDKGDVPEGYKVSRKEKRNFPLILESPSPNQTSLYFCASSLGVATNEKLFFGSGTQLSVL.

The chain employs TRBV6-1 and TRBJ1-5; D might be TRBD1 (6 bases). This CDR3 spans 14 amino acids. Trimming took off 6 bases at V and 5 bases at J, with 14 bases between the two ends. Germline V lookup: CDR1 MNHNS, CDR2 SASEGT. The CDR3 protein is CASRKPQGHQPQHF. Here the CDR3 DNA reads TGTGCCAGCAGAAAACCTCAGGGGCATCAGCCCCAGCATTTT.

This clonotype was picked up a small number of times. The V call is TRBV5-1, the J call TRBJ2-6; 13 bases align to TRBD2. V was clipped by 4 bases and J by 4 bases; unmatched bases: 5. Looked up from germline, CDR1 is SGHRS and CDR2 is YFSETQ. This CDR3 is built from 17 residues. The CDR3 region is CASSAGLAGVGANVLTF. CDR3 bases: TGCGCCAGCAGCGCCGGACTAGCGGGGGTCGGGGCCAACGTCCTGACTTTC.

This chain connects TRBV7-9 to TRBJ1-1, with D unresolved. This CDR3 region has 15 residues. From germline, CDR1 is SEHNR and CDR2 FQNEAQ (reference sequence). V lost 3 bases and J 5 bases, leaving 16 bases between the germline ends. The CDR3 protein is CASSLMTRPGTEAFF. CDR3 DNA sequence: TGTGCCAGCAGCTTGATGACACGACCGGGGACTGAAGCTTTCTTT.

This clonotype was picked up a small number of times. The gene calls are TRBV7-2 and TRBJ2-7; perhaps TRBD1 as D (5 bases). The CDR3 consists of 14 residues. V lost 5 bases, J lost 5 bases, and 16 bases lay in between. The germline CDR1 and CDR2 sequences are SGHTA and FQGNSA. The CDR3 nucleotides are TGTGCCAGCAGCACCGGACACCGCCCCGACGAGCAGTACTTC. Translating it yields CASSTGHRPDEQYF.